The clone carrying this T cell receptor beta chain is labeled medium-sized based on frequency. Its antigen is still unknown. TRB was amplified by touch-down multiplex PCR, primer pools A and B combined. From the multiplex PCR reads, TCRdb lists one entry per CDR3 protein and no DNA. The sample has roughly 5,100 distinct CDR3 sequences. The germline V gene has CDR1 LNHNV and CDR2 YYDKDF (reference sequence). The CDR3 contains 16 residues. This sample is drawn from a study of T cell clusters in autoimmune cytopenias. Study conclusions and caveats: Exclusive TRB clusters were around 3-fold more numerous in healthy donors than in active autoimmune hepatitis. Physiological T cell clusters of healthy donors were apparently absent in primary autoimmune cytopenia patients. TRB repertoire shifts in secondary cytopenia and chronic lymphocytic leukemia mostly reflected lymphoma, not autoimmunity. Functional roles of the in silico T cell clusters still await experimental validation.

TRB was amplified from around 0.25 ug of peripheral blood genomic DNA per sample. The TCR sequence derives from a human donor with an autoimmune cytopenia or autoimmune hepatitis (not recorded which). The sample was peripheral blood. The chain links TRBV15 to TRBJ2-5; there is no DNA to check the TCRdb D call of TRBD2. This chain's CDR3 is CATSRDPRGGRETQYF.